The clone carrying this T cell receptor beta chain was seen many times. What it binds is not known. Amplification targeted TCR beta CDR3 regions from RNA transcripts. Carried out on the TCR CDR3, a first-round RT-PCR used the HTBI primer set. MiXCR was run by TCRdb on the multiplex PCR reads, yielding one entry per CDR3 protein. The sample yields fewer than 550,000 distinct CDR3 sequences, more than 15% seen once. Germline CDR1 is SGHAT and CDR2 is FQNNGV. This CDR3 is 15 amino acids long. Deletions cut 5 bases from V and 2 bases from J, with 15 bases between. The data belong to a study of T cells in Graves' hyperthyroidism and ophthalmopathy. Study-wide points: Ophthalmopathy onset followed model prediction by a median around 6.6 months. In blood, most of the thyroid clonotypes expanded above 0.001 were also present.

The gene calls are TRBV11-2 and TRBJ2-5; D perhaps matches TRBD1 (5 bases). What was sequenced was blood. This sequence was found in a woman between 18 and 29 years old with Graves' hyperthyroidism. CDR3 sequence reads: CASSPPRQRQETQYF. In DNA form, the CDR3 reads TGTGCCAGCAGCCCTCCGAGACAGCGTCAAGAGACCCAGTACTTC.